Presented here are 21 T cell receptor beta chains from one specimen sequenced in a study of T cell responses to AZD1222 COVID-19 vaccine. Sequenced by immunoSEQ multiplex PCR; TCRdb stores in-frame clones only, minus some. The repertoire consists of 130,000 to 150,000 clones, with around four fifths occurring once and the leading ten covering around 4.3%. Sequencing used peripheral blood, obtained on day 0 of MenACWY control vaccination. The source of these receptors is an adult in good health.

The gene calls are TRBV11-1 and TRBJ1-4; unclear D gene. Trimming shortened V by 3 bases and J by 2 bases, and 7 bases separated the two germline ends. The CDR3 contains 14 residues. Germline CDR1 SGHAT, CDR2 FQDESV (reference sequence). The DNA of the CDR3 is TGTGCCAGCAGCTTTTCACAGACTAATGAAAAACTGTTTTTT. Translating gives CASSFSQTNEKLFF.

The J gene is TRBJ2-7, the V gene TRBV7-8; possible D gene TRBD1, 6 bases. CDR3 length: 16 residues. Trimming removed 1 base at V and 5 bases at J, with 18 bases between. Germline V gene lookup returns CDR1 SGHVS and CDR2 FQNEAQ. For the CDR3, the DNA is TGTGCCAGCAGCTTAGGTATCAGGGGCCGGTTCAACGAGCAGTACGTC. It is translated as CASSLGIRGRFNEQYV.

V usage is TRBV2 and J usage is TRBJ2-7; D unresolved. The CDR3 loop spans 11 amino acids. CDR1 is SNHLY, CDR2 FYNNEI, per germline. Trimming took 3 bases from V and 7 from J, leaving 7 bases between them. CDR3 region: CASSERYEQYF. The CDR3 DNA reads as TGTGCCAGCAGTGAGAGATATGAGCAGTACTTC.

The CDR3 bases are TGTGCCAGCAGCCCAACCAGGGGAGATACGCAGTATTTT. It encodes CASSPTRGDTQYF. The chain uses TRBV7-2 and TRBJ2-3, with a weak D call TRBD1 (6 bases). With 5 bases removed from V and 5 bases from J, the gap between germline ends came to 11 bases. This CDR3 is 13 amino acids long. Germline V gene sequence: CDR1 SGHTA, CDR2 FQGNSA.

The sample holds a few counts of this clone. This chain joins TRBV28 and TRBJ1-2; the D gene is possibly TRBD1 (6 bases). This CDR3 is built from 15 residues. From germline, CDR1 is MDHEN and CDR2 SYDVKM. V was shortened by 6 bases and J by 2 bases, with 16 bases between the two germline ends. The CDR3 DNA sequence: TGTGCCAGCAGAATAACCGGGGGCCGGAACTATGGCTACACCTTC. This codes for CASRITGGRNYGYTF.

The genes are TRBV3-1 (or the pseudogene TRBV3-2) and TRBJ1-6; TRBD1 matches at 8 bases. Germline loops: CDR1 LGHDT, CDR2 YNNKEL (reference sequence). V was clipped by 1 base and J by 7 bases; unmatched bases: 0. The CDR3 length is 14 residues. CDR3 amino acids: CASSQGQGNSPLHF. Written as DNA, the CDR3 is TGTGCCAGCAGCCAAGGACAGGGGAATTCACCCCTCCACTTT.

This clone has just a few counts. The chain joins TRBV9 to TRBJ1-6; 9 bases line up with TRBD1. CDR3 size: 15 residues. Germline V lookup: CDR1 SGDLS, CDR2 YYNGEE. The V segment lost 0 bases and the J segment 11 bases; nucleotides outside the gene matches: 6. Here the CDR3 reads CASSVVGTGSAPLHF. Here the CDR3 DNA reads TGTGCCAGCAGCGTAGTGGGGACAGGGTCGGCACCCCTCCACTTT.

The V call is TRBV9, the J call TRBJ1-2; the D is unclear. V lost 0 bases and J lost 8, with 11 bases in between. CDR1 SGDLS and CDR2 YYNGEE come from the germline V gene. CDR3 length: 13 residues. CDR3: CASSVETFRGYTF. CDR3 in DNA: TGTGCCAGCAGCGTAGAGACTTTTCGGGGCTACACCTTC.

The chain carries TRBV6-5 and TRBJ1-1, with D possibly matching TRBD1 (5 bases). There are 12 residues in the CDR3. Per the germline V gene, CDR1 is MNHEY and CDR2 is SVGAGI. The V gene lost 5 bases and the J gene lost 10 bases, with 14 bases spanning the gap. CDR3 sequence reads: CASSQGRESAFF. The CDR3 DNA follows: TGTGCCAGCAGTCAGGGCAGGGAGTCAGCTTTCTTT.

J is TRBJ1-2 and V is TRBV6-5, with D perhaps matching TRBD1 (5 bases). Trimming took 4 bases from V and 8 from J, leaving 14 bases between them. The CDR3 runs 13 residues. Germline V CDR1 and CDR2: MNHEY, SVGAGI. This chain's CDR3 is CASSSLGRQGYTF. In DNA form, the CDR3 reads TGTGCCAGCAGTTCGCTGGGGCGCCAAGGCTACACCTTC.

The chain has TRBV5-1 and TRBJ1-4; D is unclear. Trimming cost V 0 bases and J 1 base, with 13 bases left between them. The V gene's germline CDR1 is SGHRS and CDR2 YFSETQ. This CDR3 comprises 17 residues. The CDR3 region has the DNA TGCGCCAGCAGCTTGGGACAAGTGCTGGGAACTAATGAAAAACTGTTTTTT. Amino acids: CASSLGQVLGTNEKLFF. The variable domain in full, with the rest retrieved from reference TRBV5-1 and TRBJ1-4, is KAGVTQTPRYLIKTRGQQVTLSCSPISGHRSVSWYQQTPGQGLQFLFEYFSETQRNKGNFPGRFSGRQFSNSRSEMNVSTLELGDSALYLCASSLGQVLGTNEKLFFGSGTQLSVL.

As DNA, the CDR3 is TGTGCCAGTAGTGACCAGGGGAGGGCGGATCAGCCCCAGCATTTT. This sequence encodes CASSDQGRADQPQHF. The rearrangement joins TRBV19 to TRBJ1-5; weak D call: TRBD1 (6 bases). CDR1 and CDR2 from the germline V gene are LNHDA and SQIVND (reference sequence). The CDR3 covers 15 residues. Trimming took 5 bases from V and 5 from J, leaving 16 bases between them.

Details on this clone: Other nucleotide sequences from this sample produce the same CDR3. The chain recombines TRBV11-2 with TRBJ2-3; the match to TRBD1 covers 8 bases. There are 14 residues in the CDR3. The ends lost 7 bases at V and 0 bases at J; junction bases unmatched: 3. Germline V gene data show CDR1 as SGHAT and CDR2 as FQNNGV. CDR3: CASTDRGSTDTQYF. CDR3 coding DNA: TGTGCCAGCACCGACAGGGGCAGCACAGATACGCAGTATTTT.

This rearrangement joins TRBV11-3 to TRBJ2-3; D is unresolved. This CDR3 region has 14 residues. Trimming took off 9 bases at V and 1 base at J, with 14 bases between the two ends. Germline CDR1 reads SGHNT; CDR2 reads YENEEA. The CDR3: CASAPGPRTDTQYF. CDR3 nucleotide sequence: TGTGCCAGTGCGCCCGGCCCCCGCACAGATACGCAGTATTTT.

V is TRBV27 and J is TRBJ1-6; a weak D match, TRBD1 (6 bases). The CDR3 is made up of 18 amino acids. Germline values: CDR1 MNHEY, CDR2 SMNVEV (reference sequence). V dropped 6 bases and J dropped 0 bases, with 18 bases sitting between them. The CDR3 reads CASRDTYRASSYNSPLHF. The CDR3 nucleotides are TGTGCCAGCAGGGACACCTACAGGGCGAGCTCCTATAATTCACCCCTCCACTTT.

The chain carries TRBV9 and TRBJ1-3, with 7 bases that match TRBD1. Germline loops: CDR1 SGDLS, CDR2 YYNGEE. This CDR3 is 16 amino acids long. The J segment lost 1 base and the V segment lost 4 bases, leaving 8 bases of the junction unmatched. In DNA, the CDR3 is TGTGCCAGCAGCCGCAATCCGACAGGGTCTGGAAACACCATATATTTT. Protein product: CASSRNPTGSGNTIYF.

The count of this clone is one. The rearrangement links TRBV30 to TRBJ2-3, with D perhaps matching TRBD1 or TRBD2 (6 bases each). Trimming shortened V by 8 bases and J by 3 bases, and 9 bases separated the two germline ends. Germline V gene lookup returns CDR1 GTSNPN and CDR2 SVGIG (reference sequence). The CDR3 runs to 11 residues. In DNA, the CDR3 is TGTGCCGGGGGGCGGACAGATACGCAGTATTTT. This sequence encodes CAGGRTDTQYF.

V is TRBV7-6 and J is TRBJ2-1, with D perhaps TRBD1 or TRBD2 (5 bases each). Germline V gene data show CDR1 as SGHVS and CDR2 as FNYEAQ. V gave up 5 bases and J gave up 7 bases, with 21 bases separating them. The CDR3 is 16 residues long. The CDR3: CASSLMVSGRGNEQFF. CDR3 in DNA: TGTGCCAGCAGCCTAATGGTTTCAGGGAGAGGGAATGAGCAGTTCTTC.

About this clone: Distinct nucleotide sequences in the sample also encode this CDR3. V usage is TRBV6-1 and J usage is TRBJ1-2; weak D call: TRBD1 (5 bases). This CDR3 region has 15 residues. V gave up 0 bases and J gave up 5 bases, with 13 bases separating them. Germline loops: CDR1 MNHNS, CDR2 SASEGT. The CDR3 reads CASSEALRGVYGYTF. The CDR3 DNA is TGTGCCAGCAGTGAAGCCCTTCGGGGGGTTTATGGCTACACCTTC.

In DNA form, the CDR3 reads TGTGCCAGCAGCCAAGTTAGGGGGGGAACGTCGAGCGGGACCCAGTACTTC. It specifies CASSQVRGGTSSGTQYF. The chain employs TRBV4-2 and TRBJ2-5; a weak D match, TRBD2 (7 bases). The germline gives CDR1 LGHNA, CDR2 YNFKEQ. This CDR3 is built from 17 residues. Trimming took off 1 base at V and 7 bases at J, with 22 bases between the two ends.

The J gene is TRBJ1-1, the V gene TRBV24-1; D gene ambiguous. The V gene's germline CDR1 is KGHDR and CDR2 SFDVKD. The V gene lost 2 bases and the J gene lost 7 bases, with 7 bases spanning the gap. This CDR3 has 12 residues. CDR3 nucleotide sequence: TGTGCCACCAGTGATTCGGTCCGTGAAGCTTTCTTT. Encoded protein: CATSDSVREAFF.